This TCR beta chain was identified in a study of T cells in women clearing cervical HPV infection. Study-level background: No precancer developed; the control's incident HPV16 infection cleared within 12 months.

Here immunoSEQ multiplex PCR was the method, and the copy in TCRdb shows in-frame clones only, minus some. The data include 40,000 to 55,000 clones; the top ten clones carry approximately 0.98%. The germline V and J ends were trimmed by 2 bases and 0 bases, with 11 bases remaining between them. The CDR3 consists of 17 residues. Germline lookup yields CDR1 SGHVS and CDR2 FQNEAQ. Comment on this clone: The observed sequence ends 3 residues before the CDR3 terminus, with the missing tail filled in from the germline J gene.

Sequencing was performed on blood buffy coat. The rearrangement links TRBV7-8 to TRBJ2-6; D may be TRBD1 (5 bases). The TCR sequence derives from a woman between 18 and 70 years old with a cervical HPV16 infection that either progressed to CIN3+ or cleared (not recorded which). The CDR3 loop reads CASSLWGGNSGANVLTF. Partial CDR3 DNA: TGTGCCAGCAGCTTATGGGGCGGTAACTCTGGGGCCAACGTC.